This T cell receptor (beta chain) was identified during a study of cytomegalovirus exposure and HLA in healthy donors. Study-level results: A further, later analysis showed that HLA-associated TCR beta chains (compared with equally common others) were more clonally expanded.

Concerning this clone itself: Its antigen remains unidentified.

Germline lookup yields CDR1 MGHRA and CDR2 YSYEKL. The CDR3 is 18 residues long. The V segment lost 5 bases and the J segment 5 bases; nucleotides outside the gene matches: 19. PCR primers comprised 60 Vbeta and 13 Jbeta primers. The method was immunoSEQ multiplex PCR; TCRdb's version includes in-frame clones alone and lacks a portion of them. This sample has roughly 180,000 clones, with 84% found just once. This sequence was found in a man aged 30 to 45 in good health and CMV-seronegative. The sequencing input was PBMCs. V gene TRBV4-1 combines with J gene TRBJ2-5; TRBD2 matches at 8 bases. CDR3 sequence reads: CASSSYFEGWREEETQYF. In DNA form, the CDR3 reads TGCGCCAGCAGCTCCTACTTCGAAGGGTGGCGGGAGGAGGAGACCCAGTACTTC.